This is a list of T cell receptor beta chains from one sample in a study of beta chain features in type 1 diabetes. Sequencing was performed with immunoSEQ multiplex PCR; in TCRdb, only in-frame clones are kept and a portion is missing. In the table there are 250,000 or so clones, around 65% of which are singletons. The specimen sequenced was naive CD4+ T cells from blood. The receptor set was obtained from a man younger than 45 in good health. Both conserved end residues are part of each CDR3. D genes are given only for firm matches. Only part of the rows carry a size: once, few, many, or a class if the clone is expanded.

v_gene: TRBV7-9
abundance: once
j_gene: TRBJ1-1
d_gene: .
CDR3aa: CASSLGSSSNTEAFF
CDR3nt: TGTGCCAGCAGCCTAGGGTCTTCATCGAACACTGAAGCTTTCTTT

v_gene: TRBV6-5
abundance: .
j_gene: TRBJ2-1
d_gene: TRBD1
CDR3aa: CASSSYRTGAYNEQFF
CDR3nt: TGTGCCAGCAGTTCTTACCGGACAGGGGCCTACAATGAGCAGTTCTTC

v_gene: TRBV18
abundance: .
j_gene: TRBJ1-5
d_gene: TRBD1
CDR3aa: CASSPRPGGDQPQHF
CDR3nt: TGTGCCAGCTCACCAAGGCCAGGGGGGGATCAGCCCCAGCATTTT

v_gene: TRBV30
abundance: .
j_gene: TRBJ2-5
d_gene: TRBD1
CDR3aa: CAWSDRGRGETQYF
CDR3nt: TGTGCCTGGAGTGACAGGGGTAGGGGAGAGACCCAGTACTTC

v_gene: TRBV29-1
abundance: .
j_gene: TRBJ2-3
d_gene: .
CDR3aa: CSMTGVPDTQYF
CDR3nt: TGCAGCATGACGGGAGTTCCAGATACGCAGTATTTT

v_gene: TRBV15
abundance: .
j_gene: TRBJ2-2
d_gene: TRBD1
CDR3aa: CATSRLDRGHTGELFF
CDR3nt: TGTGCCACCAGCAGACTTGACAGGGGGCACACCGGGGAGCTGTTTTTT

v_gene: TRBV7-2
abundance: .
j_gene: TRBJ2-3
d_gene: .
CDR3aa: CASSSLYTDTQYF
CDR3nt: TGTGCCAGCAGCTCGTTGTACACAGATACGCAGTATTTT

v_gene: TRBV6-5
abundance: .
j_gene: TRBJ2-5
d_gene: .
CDR3aa: CASTLQGGEETQYF
CDR3nt: TGTGCCAGCACCCTACAGGGTGGTGAAGAGACCCAGTACTTC

v_gene: TRBV9
abundance: .
j_gene: TRBJ2-7
d_gene: TRBD2
CDR3aa: CASSVPSGNSYEQYF
CDR3nt: TGTGCCAGCAGCGTGCCGAGCGGGAACTCCTACGAGCAGTACTTC

v_gene: TRBV28
abundance: .
j_gene: TRBJ1-2
d_gene: .
CDR3aa: CASSSNYGYTF
CDR3nt: TGTGCCAGCAGTTCCAACTATGGCTACACCTTC

v_gene: TRBV14
abundance: .
j_gene: TRBJ1-1
d_gene: .
CDR3aa: CASSQHRVSGGAAFF
CDR3nt: TGTGCCAGCAGCCAACACCGGGTCTCAGGAGGTGCAGCTTTCTTT

v_gene: TRBV5-1
abundance: .
j_gene: TRBJ2-3
d_gene: TRBD2
CDR3aa: CASSTGTSGNTDTQYF
CDR3nt: TGCGCCAGCAGCACCGGGACTAGCGGGAACACAGATACGCAGTATTTT

v_gene: TRBV23-1
abundance: .
j_gene: TRBJ2-7
d_gene: TRBD2
CDR3aa: CAGSTSGISSYEQYF
CDR3nt: TGCGCCGGCTCGACTAGCGGGATCAGCTCCTACGAGCAGTACTTC

v_gene: TRBV29-1
abundance: few
j_gene: TRBJ2-3
d_gene: TRBD2
CDR3aa: CSVVLAGGPTDTQYF
CDR3nt: TGCAGCGTTGTATTAGCGGGAGGGCCTACAGATACGCAGTATTTT